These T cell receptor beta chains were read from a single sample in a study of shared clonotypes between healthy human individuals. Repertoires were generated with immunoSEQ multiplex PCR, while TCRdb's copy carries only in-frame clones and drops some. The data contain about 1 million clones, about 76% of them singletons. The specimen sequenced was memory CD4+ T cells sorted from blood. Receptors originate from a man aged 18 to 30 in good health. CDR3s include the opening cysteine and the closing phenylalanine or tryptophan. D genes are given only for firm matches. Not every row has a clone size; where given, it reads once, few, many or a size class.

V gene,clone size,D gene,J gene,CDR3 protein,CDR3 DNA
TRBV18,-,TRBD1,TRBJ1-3,CASSGGTAPSGNTIYF,TGTGCCAGCTCAGGAGGGACAGCGCCTTCTGGAAACACCATATATTTT
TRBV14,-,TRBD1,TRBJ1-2,CASSQDTGASRGYTF,TGTGCCAGCAGCCAAGATACAGGGGCCTCTAGGGGCTACACCTTC
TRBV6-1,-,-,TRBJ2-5,CASSVSGWTQYF,TGTGCCAGCAGCGTTAGCGGATGGACCCAGTACTTC
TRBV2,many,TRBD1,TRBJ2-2,CASREGTANTGELFF,TGTGCCAGCAGAGAAGGGACAGCGAACACCGGGGAGCTGTTTTTT
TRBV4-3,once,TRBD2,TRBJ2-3,CASSSGRGFDTDTQYF,TGCGCCAGCTCGAGCGGGAGAGGGTTTGACACAGATACGCAGTATTTT
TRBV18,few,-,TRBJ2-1,CASSLERNEQFF,TGTGCCAGCTCACTAGAGAGGAATGAGCAGTTCTTC
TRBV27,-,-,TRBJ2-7,CASSSGLLTYEQYF,TGTGCCAGCAGTTCCGGCCTCCTTACCTACGAGCAGTACTTC
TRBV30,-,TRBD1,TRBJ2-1,CAWSDRGIRQFF,TGTGCCTGGAGTGACAGGGGCATAAGGCAGTTCTTC
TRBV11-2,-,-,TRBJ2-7,CASSLDPDVGSREQYF,TGTGCCAGCAGCTTAGATCCCGATGTGGGATCGCGGGAGCAGTACTTC
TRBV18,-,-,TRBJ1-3,CASSPPGGNTIYF,TGTGCCAGCTCACCACCGGGCGGAAACACCATATATTTT
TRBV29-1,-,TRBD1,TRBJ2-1,CSVGTGGGVNEQFF,TGCAGCGTCGGGACAGGGGGAGGGGTCAATGAGCAGTTCTTC
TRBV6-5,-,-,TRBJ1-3,CASSYSLRAGNTIYF,TGTGCCAGCAGTTACTCGCTGCGGGCTGGAAACACCATATATTTT
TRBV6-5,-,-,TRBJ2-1,CASSYYPRGSEQFF,TGTGCCAGCAGTTACTACCCTAGGGGCAGTGAGCAGTTCTTC
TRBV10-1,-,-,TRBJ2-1,CASSESGGYNEQFF,TGCGCCAGCAGTGAGTCTGGAGGATACAATGAGCAGTTCTTC
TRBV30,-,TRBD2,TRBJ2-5,CAIAGGPGETQYF,TGTGCCATAGCGGGAGGGCCGGGGGAGACCCAGTACTTC
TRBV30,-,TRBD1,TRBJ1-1,CACERGLNTEAFF,TGTGCCTGTGAAAGGGGGCTGAACACTGAAGCTTTCTTT
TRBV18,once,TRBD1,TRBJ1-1,CASSPIIQGAGTEAFF,TGTGCCAGCTCACCAATAATACAGGGGGCGGGAACTGAAGCTTTCTTT
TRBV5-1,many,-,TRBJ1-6,CASSLVQENSPLHF,TGCGCCAGCAGCTTGGTCCAGGAAAATTCACCCCTCCACTTT
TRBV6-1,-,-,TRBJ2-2,CASSEGIGELFF,TGTGCCAGCAGTGAAGGTATCGGGGAGCTGTTTTTT
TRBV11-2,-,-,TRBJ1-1,CASSLDPGSDTEAFF,TGTGCCAGCAGCTTAGACCCAGGATCGGACACTGAAGCTTTCTTT
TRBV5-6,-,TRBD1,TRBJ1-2,CASSPDQGANYGYTF,TGTGCCAGCAGCCCCGACCAGGGGGCTAACTATGGCTACACCTTC
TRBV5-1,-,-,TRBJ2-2,CASSLSPGELFF,TGCGCCAGCAGCTTGAGTCCCGGGGAGCTGTTTTTT
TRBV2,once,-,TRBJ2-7,CASSEGPYEQYF,TGTGCCAGCAGTGAAGGCCCCTACGAGCAGTACTTC
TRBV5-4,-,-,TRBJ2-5,CASSLGQWETQYF,TGTGCCAGCAGCTTGGGACAGTGGGAGACCCAGTACTTC
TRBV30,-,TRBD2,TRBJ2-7,CAWNVAGVRSEQYF,TGTGCCTGGAACGTAGCGGGAGTTCGCTCCGAGCAGTACTTC
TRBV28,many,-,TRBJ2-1,CASSFRYETEQFF,TGTGCCAGCAGTTTCAGGTATGAAACGGAGCAGTTCTTC
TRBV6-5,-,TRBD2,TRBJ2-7,CASSSSGEYEQYF,TGTGCCAGCAGTTCTAGCGGGGAGTACGAGCAGTACTTC
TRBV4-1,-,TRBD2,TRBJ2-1,CASSHPETSGKYNEQFF,TGCGCCAGCAGCCACCCTGAGACTAGCGGGAAGTACAATGAGCAGTTCTTC
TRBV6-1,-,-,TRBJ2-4,CASSVGGADKNIQYF,TGTGCCAGCAGTGTTGGGGGCGCGGACAAAAACATTCAGTACTTC
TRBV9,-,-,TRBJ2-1,CASSVVGSGAANEQFF,TGTGCCAGCAGCGTAGTGGGTAGCGGAGCCGCCAATGAGCAGTTCTTC
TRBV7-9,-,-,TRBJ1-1,CASSSDSKNTEAFF,TGTGCCAGCAGCTCAGACAGTAAGAACACTGAAGCTTTCTTT
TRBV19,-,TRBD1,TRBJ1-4,CASSTQGAGEKLFF,TGTGCCAGTAGTACTCAGGGGGCTGGTGAAAAACTGTTTTTT
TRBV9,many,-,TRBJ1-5,CASSTGGPNQPQHF,TGTGCCAGCAGTACCGGGGGGCCGAATCAGCCCCAGCATTTT
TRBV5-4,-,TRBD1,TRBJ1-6,CASSLGGGSTYNSPLHF,TGTGCCAGCAGCTTGGGAGGGGGCAGCACCTATAATTCACCCCTCCACTTT
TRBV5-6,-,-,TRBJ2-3,CASSAQTEITDTQYF,TGTGCCAGCAGCGCACAAACAGAGATCACAGATACGCAGTATTTT
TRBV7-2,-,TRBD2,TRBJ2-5,CASTRSAGREETQYF,TGTGCCAGCACTAGATCCGCCGGGAGGGAGGAGACCCAGTACTTC
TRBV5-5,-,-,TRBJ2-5,CASSLESSGFAGLDKETQYF,TGTGCCAGCAGCTTGGAAAGCTCAGGTTTTGCGGGGCTGGATAAAGAGACCCAGTACTTC
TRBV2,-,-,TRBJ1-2,CASTLLQTREGYTF,TGTGCCAGCACCCTCCTACAGACCAGGGAAGGCTACACCTTC
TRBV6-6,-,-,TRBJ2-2,CASSRGDTGELFF,TGTGCCAGTTCGAGGGGAGACACCGGGGAGCTGTTTTTT
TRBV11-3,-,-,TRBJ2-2,CASSLEERASNTGELFF,TGTGCCAGCAGCTTGGAGGAACGTGCCTCGAACACCGGGGAGCTGTTTTTT
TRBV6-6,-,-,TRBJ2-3,CAGRGTGLSDTQYF,TGTGCCGGCCGGGGGACTGGGCTTTCAGATACGCAGTATTTT
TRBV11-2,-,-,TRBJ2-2,CASSPEYTGELFF,TGTGCCAGCAGCCCAGAATACACCGGGGAGCTGTTTTTT
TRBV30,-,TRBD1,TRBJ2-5,CAWSPTGERRETQYF,TGTGCCTGGAGTCCTACAGGGGAGCGTAGAGAGACCCAGTACTTC
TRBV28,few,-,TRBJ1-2,CASSLRETGYTF,TGTGCCAGCAGTTTGAGAGAGACTGGCTACACCTTC
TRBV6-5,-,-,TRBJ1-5,CASSPPNQPQHF,TGTGCCAGCAGTCCCCCAAATCAGCCCCAGCATTTT
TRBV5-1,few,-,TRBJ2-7,CASQRGSSYEQYF,TGCGCCAGTCAAAGAGGGAGCTCCTACGAGCAGTACTTC
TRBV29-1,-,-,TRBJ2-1,CSASDAPNEQFF,TGCAGCGCTTCGGATGCTCCCAATGAGCAGTTCTTC
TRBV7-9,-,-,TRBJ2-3,CASSLVRQTSTDTQYF,TGTGCCAGCAGCTTAGTCCGACAGACTAGCACAGATACGCAGTATTTT
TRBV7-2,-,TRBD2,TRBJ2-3,CASSLISGRDKDTQYF,TGTGCCAGCAGCTTAATCAGCGGGAGGGATAAAGATACGCAGTATTTT
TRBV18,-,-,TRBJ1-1,CASSPDFGSLTEAFF,TGTGCCAGCTCACCAGACTTCGGTTCGTTGACTGAAGCTTTCTTT
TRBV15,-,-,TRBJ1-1,CATSRGFAEGGTEAFF,TGTGCCACCAGCAGGGGGTTCGCGGAGGGAGGCACTGAAGCTTTCTTT
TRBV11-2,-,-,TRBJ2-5,CASSLIGGVQETQYF,TGTGCCAGCAGCTTAATTGGCGGGGTCCAAGAGACCCAGTACTTC
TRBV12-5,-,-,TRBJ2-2,CASGLLGSRELFF,TGTGCTAGTGGTTTGCTCGGGAGTCGGGAGCTGTTTTTT
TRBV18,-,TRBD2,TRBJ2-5,CASSWGGAEETQYF,TGTGCCAGCTCATGGGGGGGAGCGGAAGAGACCCAGTACTTC
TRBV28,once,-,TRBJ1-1,CASRPGGGNTEAFF,TGTGCCAGCAGGCCTGGGGGAGGAAACACTGAAGCTTTCTTT
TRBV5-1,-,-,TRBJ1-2,CASSLGQGSNYGYTF,TGCGCCAGCAGCTTGGGTCAGGGATCAAACTATGGCTACACCTTC
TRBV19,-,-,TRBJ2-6,CASSREGQYSGANVLTF,TGTGCCAGTAGTAGGGAAGGACAGTACTCTGGGGCCAACGTCCTGACTTTC
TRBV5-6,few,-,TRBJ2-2,CASSLGSQTGELFF,TGTGCCAGCAGCTTGGGAAGTCAAACCGGGGAGCTGTTTTTT
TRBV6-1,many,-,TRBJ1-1,CASSERGLEAFF,TGTGCCAGCAGTGAACGGGGGCTTGAAGCTTTCTTT
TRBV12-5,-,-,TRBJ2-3,CASARTDTQYF,TGTGCTAGTGCTAGAACAGATACGCAGTATTTT